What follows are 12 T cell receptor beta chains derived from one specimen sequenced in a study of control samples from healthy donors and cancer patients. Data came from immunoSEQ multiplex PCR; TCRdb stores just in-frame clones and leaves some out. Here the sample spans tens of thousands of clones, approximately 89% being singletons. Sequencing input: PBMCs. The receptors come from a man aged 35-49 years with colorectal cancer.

The CDR3 region is CASSLGQGGQPQHF. DNA of the CDR3: TGTGCCAGCAGCTTGGGGCAGGGAGGACAGCCCCAGCATTTT. The V call is TRBV5-6, the J call TRBJ1-5, with D possibly TRBD1 on 5 matching bases. V lost 0 bases to trimming and J lost 7 bases, with 11 bases between them. Germline-derived CDR1 and CDR2 are SGHDT and YYEEEE. The CDR3 loop spans 14 amino acids.

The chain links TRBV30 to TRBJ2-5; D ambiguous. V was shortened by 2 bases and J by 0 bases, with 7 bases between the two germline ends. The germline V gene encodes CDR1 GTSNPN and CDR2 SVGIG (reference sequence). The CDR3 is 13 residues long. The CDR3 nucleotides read TGTGCCTGGAGTATAGAGTACCAAGAGACCCAGTACTTC. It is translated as CAWSIEYQETQYF.

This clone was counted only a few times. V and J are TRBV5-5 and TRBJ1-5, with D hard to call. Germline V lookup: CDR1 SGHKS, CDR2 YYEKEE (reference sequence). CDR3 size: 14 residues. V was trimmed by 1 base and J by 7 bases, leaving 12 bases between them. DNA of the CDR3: TGTGCCAGCAGCTTGTACCCTGACGGACAGCCCCAGCATTTT. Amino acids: CASSLYPDGQPQHF.

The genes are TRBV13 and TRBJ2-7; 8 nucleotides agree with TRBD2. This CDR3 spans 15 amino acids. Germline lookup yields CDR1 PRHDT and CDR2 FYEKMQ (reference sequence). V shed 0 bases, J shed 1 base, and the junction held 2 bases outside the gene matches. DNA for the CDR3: TGTGCCAGCAGCTTAGGGCGGGGGGTGTCCTACGAGCAGTACTTC. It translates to CASSLGRGVSYEQYF.

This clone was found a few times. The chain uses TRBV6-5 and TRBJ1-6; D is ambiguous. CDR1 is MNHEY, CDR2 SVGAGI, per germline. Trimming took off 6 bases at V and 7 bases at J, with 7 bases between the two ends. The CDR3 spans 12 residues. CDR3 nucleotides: TGTGCCAGCAGACCTCCAAATTCACCCCTCCACTTT. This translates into CASRPPNSPLHF.

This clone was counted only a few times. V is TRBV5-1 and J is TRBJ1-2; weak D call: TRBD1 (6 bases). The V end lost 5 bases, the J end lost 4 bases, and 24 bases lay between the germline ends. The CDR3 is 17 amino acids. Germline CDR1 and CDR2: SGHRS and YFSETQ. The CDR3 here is CASRKSGEFARSYGYTF. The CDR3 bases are TGCGCCAGCAGAAAGTCAGGGGAGTTCGCCCGTTCCTATGGCTACACCTTC.

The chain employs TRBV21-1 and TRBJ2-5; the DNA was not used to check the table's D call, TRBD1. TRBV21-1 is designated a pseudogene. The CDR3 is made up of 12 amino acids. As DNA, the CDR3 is TGTGCCAGCAGCAAAAGGGAACAGGGGAAGTACTTC. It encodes CASSKREQGKYF.

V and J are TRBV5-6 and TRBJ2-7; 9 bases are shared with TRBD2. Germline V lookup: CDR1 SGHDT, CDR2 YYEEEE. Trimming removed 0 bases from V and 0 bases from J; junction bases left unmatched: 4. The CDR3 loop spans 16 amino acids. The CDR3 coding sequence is TGTGCCAGCAGCTTGGCAGCGGGAGGCTCCTCCTACGAGCAGTACTTC. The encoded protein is CASSLAAGGSSYEQYF.

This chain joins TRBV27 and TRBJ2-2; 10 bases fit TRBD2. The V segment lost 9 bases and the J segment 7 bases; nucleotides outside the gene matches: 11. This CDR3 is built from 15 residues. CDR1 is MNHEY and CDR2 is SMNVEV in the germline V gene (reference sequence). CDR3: CASAGASGRVGELFF. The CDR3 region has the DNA TGTGCCAGTGCAGGGGCTAGCGGGAGAGTCGGGGAGCTGTTTTTT.

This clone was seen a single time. CDR3: CASSSPGQDYEQYF. For the CDR3, the DNA is TGTGCCAGCAGCTCACCGGGACAGGACTACGAGCAGTACTTC. This chain joins TRBV11-3 and TRBJ2-7, with 8 bases aligning to TRBD1. CDR1 and CDR2 from the germline V gene are SGHNT and YENEEA. With V trimmed by 4 bases and J by 3 bases, 5 bases remained unmatched. This CDR3 is 14 amino acids long.

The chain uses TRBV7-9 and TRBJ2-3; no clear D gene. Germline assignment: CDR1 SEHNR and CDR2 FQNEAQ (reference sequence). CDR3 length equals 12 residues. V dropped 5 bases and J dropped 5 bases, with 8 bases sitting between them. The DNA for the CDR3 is TGTGCCAGCAGCCCCATGGGAGATACGCAGTATTTT. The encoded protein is CASSPMGDTQYF.

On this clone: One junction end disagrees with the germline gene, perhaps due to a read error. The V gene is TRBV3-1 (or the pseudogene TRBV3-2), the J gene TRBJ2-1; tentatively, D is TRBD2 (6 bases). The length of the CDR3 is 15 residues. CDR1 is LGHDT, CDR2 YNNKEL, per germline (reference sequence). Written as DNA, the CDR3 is TGTGCCAGCAGCCAAGATCCTAGCGTCGACAACGAGCAGTTCTTC. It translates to CASSQDPSVDNEQFF.